Listed below are T cell receptor beta chains from one sample, sequenced in a study of blood T cell repertoires in COVID-19. TCRdb's copy holds only in-frame clones and misses some; the assay was immunoSEQ multiplex PCR. The profile shows about 240,000 clones, 85% of them singletons. The sequenced sample was peripheral blood. Receptors were obtained from a man between 50 and 59 years old with COVID-19, enrolled during active disease. Both conserved end residues are part of each CDR3. D genes are given only for firm matches. Clone size is stated in some rows and not others, as once, few, many or a class when expanded.

TRBJ2-4,NA,NA,TRBV7-8,CASSFSSGAKNIQYF,TGTGCCAGCAGCTTCAGTTCGGGGGCCAAAAACATTCAGTACTTC
TRBJ1-1,NA,NA,TRBV4-1,CASSQDPGAEAFF,TGCGCCAGCAGCCAAGATCCAGGGGCAGAAGCTTTCTTT
TRBJ1-3,NA,TRBD1,TRBV6-6,CASSRDRAGNTIYF,TGTGCCAGCAGTCGGGACAGGGCTGGAAACACCATATATTTT
TRBJ1-2,NA,TRBD1,TRBV5-8,CASSFVPGGVYGYTF,TGTGCCAGCAGCTTTGTCCCAGGGGGCGTCTATGGCTACACCTTC
TRBJ1-4,NA,TRBD1,TRBV7-8,CASSTRTGVGEKLFF,TGTGCCAGCAGCACCCGGACAGGGGTAGGAGAAAAACTGTTTTTT
TRBJ1-2,NA,NA,TRBV24-1,CATSDPDRRLGYTF,TGTGCCACCAGTGACCCTGACAGGAGACTCGGCTACACCTTC
TRBJ1-6,few,TRBD1,TRBV27,CASSMTGTGNSPLHF,TGTGCCAGCAGTATGACCGGGACAGGGAATTCACCCCTCCACTTT
TRBJ1-1,NA,TRBD1,TRBV30,CAWSLGQGAPEAFF,TGTGCCTGGAGTCTAGGACAGGGGGCCCCTGAAGCTTTCTTT
TRBJ1-2,NA,NA,TRBV6-5,CASSYSMVRGGYTF,TGTGCCAGCAGTTACTCGATGGTTAGGGGTGGCTACACCTTC
TRBJ1-2,NA,NA,TRBV10-3,CAISDLQSPNYGYTF,TGTGCCATCAGTGATCTGCAGTCCCCAAACTATGGCTACACCTTC
TRBJ1-1,NA,NA,TRBV18,CASSPEFTGTEAFF,TGTGCCAGCTCACCAGAGTTTACGGGCACTGAAGCTTTCTTT
TRBJ1-1,NA,NA,TRBV19,CASSTFRGAKNTEAFF,TGTGCCAGTAGTACCTTTCGGGGGGCGAAGAACACTGAAGCTTTCTTT
TRBJ2-7,NA,NA,TRBV6-2/TRBV6-3,CASSYVKTYEQYF,TGTGCCAGCAGTTATGTAAAAACCTACGAGCAGTACTTC
TRBJ2-7,NA,NA,TRBV25-1,CASSSQQQYF,TGTGCCAGCAGTTCACAGCAGCAGTACTTC
TRBJ1-1,NA,TRBD1,TRBV7-2,CASSTTTGERSEAFF,TGTGCCAGCAGCACTACGACAGGGGAGAGGTCTGAAGCTTTCTTT
TRBJ1-2,NA,TRBD1,TRBV3-1/TRBV3-2,CASSQDPDRGGYTF,TGTGCCAGCAGCCAAGACCCCGACAGGGGAGGGTACACCTTC
TRBJ2-5,NA,NA,TRBV3-1/TRBV3-2,CASSQRGETQYF,TGTGCCAGCAGCCAAAGGGGGGAGACCCAGTACTTC
TRBJ1-6,NA,NA,TRBV12-3/TRBV12-4,CASRRLNSPLHF,TGTGCCAGCCGGAGACTCAATTCACCCCTCCACTTT
TRBJ2-3,few,TRBD1,TRBV5-1,CASSSLTGAPTDTQYF,TGCGCCAGCAGCTCATTGACAGGGGCGCCCACAGATACGCAGTATTTT
TRBJ2-7,NA,TRBD1,TRBV2,CASKARGTGIYEQYF,TGTGCCAGCAAAGCTCGAGGGACAGGGATCTACGAGCAGTACTTC
TRBJ2-5,NA,TRBD2,TRBV6-1,CASSESPSGVETQYF,TGTGCCAGCAGTGAATCGCCGAGCGGGGTTGAGACCCAGTACTTC
TRBJ1-1,NA,NA,TRBV5-5,CASSFGLAGNTEAFF,TGTGCCAGCAGCTTCGGATTAGCCGGGAACACTGAAGCTTTCTTT
TRBJ2-7,NA,TRBD1,TRBV5-1,CASSLVGTGSNPYEQYF,TGCGCCAGCAGCTTGGTGGGGACAGGGTCGAACCCCTACGAGCAGTACTTC
TRBJ1-2,NA,NA,TRBV27,CASSETGGGYTF,TGTGCCAGCAGTGAGACAGGCGGAGGCTACACCTTC
TRBJ2-1,NA,NA,TRBV7-9,CASSLPGSNEQFF,TGTGCCAGCAGCTTACCCGGGAGCAATGAGCAGTTCTTC
TRBJ1-6,NA,TRBD1,TRBV7-2,CASSSGTGFYNSPLHF,TGTGCCAGCAGCAGCGGGACAGGATTCTATAATTCACCCCTCCACTTT
TRBJ1-5,NA,NA,TRBV6-6,CASSSSNSNQPQHF,TGTGCCAGCAGTAGCTCGAATAGCAATCAGCCCCAGCATTTT
TRBJ2-7,NA,TRBD1,TRBV27,CASSWTGGSYEQYF,TGTGCCAGCAGTTGGACAGGGGGCAGTTACGAGCAGTACTTC
TRBJ2-3,NA,TRBD2,TRBV7-2,CASNAPGGDTQYF,TGTGCCAGCAATGCTCCCGGGGGGGATACGCAGTATTTT
TRBJ2-1,NA,TRBD2,TRBV2,CASSEELAGLSYNEQFF,TGTGCCAGCAGTGAAGAGCTAGCGGGGCTTTCCTACAATGAGCAGTTCTTC
TRBJ2-5,NA,NA,TRBV6-2/TRBV6-3,CASSYAARGQETQYF,TGTGCCAGCAGTTACGCCGCCCGGGGGCAAGAGACCCAGTACTTC
TRBJ2-1,NA,NA,TRBV6-6,CATGALYNEQFF,TGTGCCACAGGGGCCCTCTACAATGAGCAGTTCTTC
TRBJ1-1,NA,TRBD1,TRBV28,CASSPPHRGHQAFF,TGTGCCAGCAGTCCCCCACACAGGGGACACCAAGCTTTCTTT
TRBJ2-5,NA,TRBD2,TRBV11-1,CASSRAGQETQYF,TGTGCCAGCAGCCGAGCGGGGCAAGAGACCCAGTACTTC
TRBJ2-1,NA,TRBD2,TRBV25-1,CASSVAGGSYNEQFF,TGTGCCAGCAGTGTTGCGGGGGGATCCTACAATGAGCAGTTCTTC
TRBJ2-2,few,NA,TRBV7-9,CASSPRLANTGELFF,TGTGCCAGCAGCCCCCGGCTAGCGAACACCGGGGAGCTGTTTTTT
TRBJ2-1,NA,NA,TRBV29-1,CSVGYRASYNEQFF,TGCAGCGTTGGTTACAGGGCCTCCTACAATGAGCAGTTCTTC
TRBJ1-6,few,TRBD1,TRBV30,CAWKVNPGGNSPLHF,TGTGCCTGGAAGGTCAACCCAGGGGGTAATTCACCCCTCCACTTT
TRBJ2-2,NA,TRBD2,TRBV5-4,CASSSSAGGINTGELFF,TGTGCCAGCAGCTCGTCAGCGGGGGGGATAAACACCGGGGAGCTGTTTTTT
TRBJ1-2,NA,TRBD1,TRBV5-8,CASSPRQGLGNYGYTF,TGTGCCAGCAGCCCTAGACAGGGTTTAGGGAACTATGGCTACACCTTC
TRBJ1-3,NA,NA,TRBV15,CATSRSQRLTGNTIYF,TGTGCCACCAGCAGGTCGCAGCGACTCACTGGAAACACCATATATTTT
TRBJ2-2,few,NA,TRBV7-6,CASTRDSAHTGELFF,TGTGCCAGCACCCGGGACTCGGCCCACACCGGGGAGCTGTTTTTT
TRBJ2-3,NA,NA,TRBV6-2/TRBV6-3,CASSSFWTEGADTQYF,TGTGCCAGCAGTTCTTTCTGGACAGAAGGGGCAGATACGCAGTATTTT
TRBJ1-2,NA,TRBD1,TRBV3-1/TRBV3-2,CASSLAGGGIGYGYTF,TGTGCCAGCAGCCTGGCAGGGGGCGGGATTGGGTATGGCTACACCTTC
TRBJ1-6,NA,NA,TRBV7-9,CASSLAFGQGPNSPLHF,TGTGCCAGCAGCTTAGCGTTTGGGCAGGGCCCTAATTCACCCCTCCACTTT
TRBJ2-7,NA,TRBD2,TRBV7-2,CASRRTSGGPPTYEQYF,TGTGCCAGCAGGCGGACTAGCGGGGGGCCGCCAACCTACGAGCAGTACTTC